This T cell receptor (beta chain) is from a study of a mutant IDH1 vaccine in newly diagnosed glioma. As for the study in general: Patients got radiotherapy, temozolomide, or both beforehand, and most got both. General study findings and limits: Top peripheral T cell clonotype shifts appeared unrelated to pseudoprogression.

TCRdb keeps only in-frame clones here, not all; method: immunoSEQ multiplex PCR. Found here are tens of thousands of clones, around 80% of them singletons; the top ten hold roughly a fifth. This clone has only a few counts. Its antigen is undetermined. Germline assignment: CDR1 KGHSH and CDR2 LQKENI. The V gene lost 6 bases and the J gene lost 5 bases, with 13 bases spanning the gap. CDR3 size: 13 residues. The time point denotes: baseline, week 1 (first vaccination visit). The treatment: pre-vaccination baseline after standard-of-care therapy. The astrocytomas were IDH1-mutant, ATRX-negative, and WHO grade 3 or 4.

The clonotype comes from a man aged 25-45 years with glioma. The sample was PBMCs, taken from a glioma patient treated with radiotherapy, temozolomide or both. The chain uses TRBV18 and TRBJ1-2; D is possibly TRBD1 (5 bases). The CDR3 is CASSRGQTYGYTF. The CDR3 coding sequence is TGTGCCAGCTCTCGGGGCCAGACGTATGGCTACACCTTC.